The 6 T cell receptor beta chains below come from one sample, sequenced in a study of T cell changes during pregnancy in multiple sclerosis. The assay was immunoSEQ multiplex PCR, and TCRdb's table has in-frame clones only and misses some. The sample carries 65,000 to 70,000 clones, more than 85% recorded once. The sample consisted of peripheral blood, taken in the first trimester of pregnancy. These receptors were collected from a female donor with multiple sclerosis, enrolled in a pregnancy study.

The chain recombines TRBV7-8 with TRBJ2-7; 8 bases fit TRBD2. This CDR3 comprises 16 residues. V lost 1 base, J lost 1 base, and 6 bases stayed unmatched. From germline, CDR1 is SGHVS and CDR2 FQNEAQ. The CDR3 reads CASSLDPTSVSYEQYF. CDR3 bases: TGTGCCAGCAGCTTAGACCCGACTAGCGTTTCCTACGAGCAGTACTTC.

This clone was counted between two and nine times. V gene TRBV30 combines with J gene TRBJ1-1; no clear D. This CDR3 spans 10 amino acids. Germline-derived CDR1 and CDR2 are GTSNPN and SVGIG (reference sequence). This CDR3 is CVLSDTEAFF. CDR3 nucleotide sequence: TGTGTCTTATCTGACACTGAAGCTTTCTTT.

This clone was found once. This sequence joins TRBV9 and TRBJ1-2; D is unclear. V lost 0 bases and J lost 4, with 7 bases in between. Germline V gene data show CDR1 as SGDLS and CDR2 as YYNGEE. The CDR3 spans 13 residues. CDR3 region: CASSVATGYGYTF. In nucleotides, the CDR3 is TGTGCCAGCAGCGTAGCGACGGGCTATGGCTACACCTTC.

The rearrangement links TRBV7-8 to TRBJ1-2; D is perhaps TRBD1 (6 bases). The CDR3 totals 16 residues. Trimming cost V 5 bases and J 4 bases, with 20 bases left between them. Germline loops: CDR1 SGHVS, CDR2 FQNEAQ. CDR3 DNA: TGTGCCAGCAGCGAATTAGGGGGGGGGAGTGGCTATGGCTACACCTTC. Amino acids: CASSELGGGSGYGYTF.

Regarding this clone: Sequence at one end of the junction differs from germline and may be a read error. This chain joins TRBV7-9 and TRBJ2-7; D is perhaps TRBD1 (6 bases). The length of the CDR3 is 12 residues. Germline CDR1 and CDR2: SEHNR and FQNEAQ (reference sequence). The CDR3 nucleotides are TGTGCCAGCAGCTCGACAGGCCGAATCCCCCATTTC. Protein product: CASSSTGRIPHF.

V and J are TRBV4-2 and TRBJ2-2; TRBD1 agrees at 8 bases. The ends lost 3 bases at V and 1 base at J; junction bases unmatched: 1. The CDR3 spans 15 residues. Germline V gene lookup returns CDR1 LGHNA and CDR2 YNFKEQ. CDR3 coding DNA: TGTGCCAGCAGCCAGGGGACAGGGAACACCGGGGAGCTGTTTTTT. Translating it yields CASSQGTGNTGELFF.